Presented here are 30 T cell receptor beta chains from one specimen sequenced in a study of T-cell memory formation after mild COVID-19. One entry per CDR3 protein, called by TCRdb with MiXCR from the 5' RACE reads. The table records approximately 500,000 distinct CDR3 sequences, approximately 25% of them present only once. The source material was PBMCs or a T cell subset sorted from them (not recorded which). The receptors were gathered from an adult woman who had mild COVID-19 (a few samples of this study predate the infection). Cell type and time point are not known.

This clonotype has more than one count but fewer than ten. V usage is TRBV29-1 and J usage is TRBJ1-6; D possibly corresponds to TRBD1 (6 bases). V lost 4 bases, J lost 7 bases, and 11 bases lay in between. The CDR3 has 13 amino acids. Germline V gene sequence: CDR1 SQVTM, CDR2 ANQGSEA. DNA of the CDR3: TGCAGCGTTGCGCGGGACACCAATTCACCCCTCCACTTT. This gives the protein CSVARDTNSPLHF. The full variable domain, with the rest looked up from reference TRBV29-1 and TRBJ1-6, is SAVISQKPSRDICQRGTSLTIQCQVDSQVTMMFWYRQQPGQSLTLIATANQGSEATYESGFVIDKFPISRPNLTFSTLTVSNMSPEDSSIYLCSVARDTNSPLHFGNGTRLTVT.

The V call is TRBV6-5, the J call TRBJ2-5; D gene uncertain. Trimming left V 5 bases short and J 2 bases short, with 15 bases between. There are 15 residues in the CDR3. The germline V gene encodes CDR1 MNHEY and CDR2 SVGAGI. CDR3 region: CASSTTWGSQETQYF. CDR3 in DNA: TGTGCCAGCAGTACGACCTGGGGATCACAAGAGACCCAGTACTTC.

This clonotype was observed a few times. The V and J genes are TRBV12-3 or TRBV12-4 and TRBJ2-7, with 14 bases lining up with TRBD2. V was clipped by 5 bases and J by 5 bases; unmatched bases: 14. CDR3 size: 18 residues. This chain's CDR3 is CASSPPLGTSGSFDEQYF. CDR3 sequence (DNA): TGTGCCAGCAGTCCGCCCCTTGGGACTAGCGGGAGTTTCGACGAGCAGTACTTC.

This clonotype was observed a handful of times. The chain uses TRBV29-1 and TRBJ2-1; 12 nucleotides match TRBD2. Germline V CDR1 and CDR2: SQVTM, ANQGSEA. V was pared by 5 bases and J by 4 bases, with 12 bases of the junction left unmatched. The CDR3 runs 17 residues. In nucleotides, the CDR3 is TGCAGCGTTTTTCTCTCAGGACTAGCGGGGAGGTACAATGAGCAGTTCTTC. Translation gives CSVFLSGLAGRYNEQFF.

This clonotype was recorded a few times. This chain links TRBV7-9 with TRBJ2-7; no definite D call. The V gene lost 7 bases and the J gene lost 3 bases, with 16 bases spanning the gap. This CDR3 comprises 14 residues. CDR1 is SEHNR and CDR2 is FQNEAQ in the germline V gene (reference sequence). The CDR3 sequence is CASTWDLQGYEQYF. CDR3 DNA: TGTGCCAGCACCTGGGATTTGCAAGGCTACGAGCAGTACTTC.

The chain's CDR3 is CASSQGPALSYEQYF. In nucleotides, the CDR3 is TGCGCCAGCAGCCAAGGGCCAGCCCTCTCCTACGAGCAGTACTTC. The chain has TRBV4-1 and TRBJ2-7; no firm D call. Germline-derived CDR1 and CDR2 are MGHRA and YSYEKL. The V end lost 1 base, the J end lost 0 bases, and 10 bases lay between the germline ends. The length of the CDR3 is 15 residues.

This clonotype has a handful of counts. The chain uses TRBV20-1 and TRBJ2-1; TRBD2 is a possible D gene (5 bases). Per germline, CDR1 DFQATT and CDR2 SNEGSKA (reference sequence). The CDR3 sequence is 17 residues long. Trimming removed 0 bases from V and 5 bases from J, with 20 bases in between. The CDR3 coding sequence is TGCAGTGCTAGAGATAAGGCGAGGGCTAGCTTCGACAATGAGCAGTTCTTC. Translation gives CSARDKARASFDNEQFF.

Here the CDR3 reads CASSFLRLAGSPDTQYF. As DNA, the CDR3 is TGTGCCAGCAGTTTCCTTAGACTAGCGGGGAGTCCAGATACGCAGTATTTT. This sequence joins TRBV12-3 or TRBV12-4 and TRBJ2-3; 11 positions agree with TRBD2. The CDR3 has 17 amino acids. Trimming at V came to 3 bases and at J to 4 bases, leaving 9 bases not matched to a gene.

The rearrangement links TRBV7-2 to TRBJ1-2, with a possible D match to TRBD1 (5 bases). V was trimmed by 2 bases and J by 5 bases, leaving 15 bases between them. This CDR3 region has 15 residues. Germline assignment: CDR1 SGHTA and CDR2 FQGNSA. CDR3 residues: CASSLQGGSSYGYTF. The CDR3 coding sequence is TGTGCCAGCAGCTTACAGGGCGGGTCCTCATATGGCTACACCTTC.

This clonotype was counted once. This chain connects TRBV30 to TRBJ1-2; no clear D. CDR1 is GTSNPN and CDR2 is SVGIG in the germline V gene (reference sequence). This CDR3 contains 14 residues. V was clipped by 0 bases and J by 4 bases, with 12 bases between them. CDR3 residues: CAWSVRGRAYGYTF. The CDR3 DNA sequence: TGTGCCTGGAGTGTACGCGGCAGAGCCTATGGCTACACCTTC.

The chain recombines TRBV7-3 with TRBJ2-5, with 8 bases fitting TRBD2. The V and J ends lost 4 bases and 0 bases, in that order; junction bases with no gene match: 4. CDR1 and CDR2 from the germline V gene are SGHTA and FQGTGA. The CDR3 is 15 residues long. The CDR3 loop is CASSSGLAYQETQYF. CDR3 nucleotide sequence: TGTGCCAGCAGCTCTGGACTAGCCTACCAAGAGACCCAGTACTTC.

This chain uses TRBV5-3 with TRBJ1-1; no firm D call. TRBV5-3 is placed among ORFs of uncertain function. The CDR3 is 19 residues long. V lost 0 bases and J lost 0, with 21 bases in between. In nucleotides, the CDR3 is TGTGCCAGAAGCTTGGAGAGTTGGGCAGGTGCTGACATGAACACTGAAGCTTTCTTT. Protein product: CARSLESWAGADMNTEAFF.

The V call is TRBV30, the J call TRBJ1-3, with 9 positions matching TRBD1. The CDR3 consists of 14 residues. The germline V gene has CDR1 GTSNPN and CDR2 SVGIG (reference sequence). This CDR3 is CASDRGTGWDTIYF. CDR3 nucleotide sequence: TGTGCTTCGGACAGAGGGACAGGGTGGGACACCATATATTTT.

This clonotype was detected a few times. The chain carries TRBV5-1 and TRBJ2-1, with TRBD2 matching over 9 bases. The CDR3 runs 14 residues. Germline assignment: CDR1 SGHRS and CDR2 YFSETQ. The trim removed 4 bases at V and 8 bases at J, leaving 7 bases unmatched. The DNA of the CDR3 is TGCGCCAGCAGCCGAGCGGGGGGCGGCGATGAGCAGTTCTTC. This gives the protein CASSRAGGGDEQFF.

CDR3 in amino acids: CASSSTGTGEQYF. CDR3 DNA: TGTGCCAGCAGTTCCACAGGAACAGGGGAGCAGTACTTC. This chain uses TRBV7-2 with TRBJ2-7, with D possibly TRBD1 on 6 matching bases. Germline CDR1 is SGHTA and CDR2 is FQGNSA. CDR3 length: 13 amino acids. Trimming stripped 6 bases from V and 7 bases from J, with 16 bases between.

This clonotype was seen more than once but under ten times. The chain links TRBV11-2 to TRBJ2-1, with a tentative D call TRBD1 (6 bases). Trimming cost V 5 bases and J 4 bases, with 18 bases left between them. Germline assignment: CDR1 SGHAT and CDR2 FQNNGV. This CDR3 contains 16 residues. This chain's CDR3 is CASSPRRGTTYNEQFF. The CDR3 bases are TGTGCCAGCAGCCCGCGAAGGGGGACGACGTACAATGAGCAGTTCTTC.

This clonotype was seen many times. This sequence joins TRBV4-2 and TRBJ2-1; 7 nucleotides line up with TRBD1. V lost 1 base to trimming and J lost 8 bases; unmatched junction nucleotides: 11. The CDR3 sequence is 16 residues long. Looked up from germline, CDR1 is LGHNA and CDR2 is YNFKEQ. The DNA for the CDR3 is TGTGCCAGCAGCCAAGTAAATAAAGGGGGCGCAGATGAGCAGTTCTTC. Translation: CASSQVNKGGADEQFF.

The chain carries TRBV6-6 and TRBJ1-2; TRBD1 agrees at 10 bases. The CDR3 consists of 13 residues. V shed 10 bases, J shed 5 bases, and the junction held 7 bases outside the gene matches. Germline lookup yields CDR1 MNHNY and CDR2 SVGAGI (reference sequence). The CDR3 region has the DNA TGTGCCATCTCACCGGGACAGGGGTATGGCTACACCTTC. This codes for CAISPGQGYGYTF.

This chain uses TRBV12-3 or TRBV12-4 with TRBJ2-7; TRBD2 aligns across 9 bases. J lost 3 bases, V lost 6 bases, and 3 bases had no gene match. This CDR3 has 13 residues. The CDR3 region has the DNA TGTGCCAGCAGGGGGACTAGCAACTACGAGCAGTACTTC. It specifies CASRGTSNYEQYF.

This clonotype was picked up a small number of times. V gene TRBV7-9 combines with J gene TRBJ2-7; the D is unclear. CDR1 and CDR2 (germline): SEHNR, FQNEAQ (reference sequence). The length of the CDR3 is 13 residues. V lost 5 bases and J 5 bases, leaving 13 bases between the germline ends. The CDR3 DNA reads TGTGCCAGCAGCCGGGCCTCGGACCACGAGCAGTACTTC. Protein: CASSRASDHEQYF.

The chain's CDR3 is CASSYGMYSTSGNYEQYF. CDR3 sequence (DNA): TGTGCCAGCAGTTATGGGATGTATTCGACTAGCGGGAACTACGAGCAGTACTTC. The chain couples TRBV6-2 or TRBV6-3 to TRBJ2-7, with 11 bases fitting TRBD2. CDR3 length: 18 residues. Germline trimming cut 3 bases from V and 3 bases from J; bases unmatched to any gene: 13. The germline gives CDR1 MNHEY, CDR2 SVGEGT.

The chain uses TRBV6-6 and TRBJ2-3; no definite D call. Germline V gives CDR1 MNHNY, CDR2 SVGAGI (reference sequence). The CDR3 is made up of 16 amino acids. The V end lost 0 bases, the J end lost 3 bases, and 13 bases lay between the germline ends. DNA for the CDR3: TGTGCCAGCAGTTACTCGACTGGCGGAGAGACAGATACGCAGTATTTT. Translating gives CASSYSTGGETDTQYF.

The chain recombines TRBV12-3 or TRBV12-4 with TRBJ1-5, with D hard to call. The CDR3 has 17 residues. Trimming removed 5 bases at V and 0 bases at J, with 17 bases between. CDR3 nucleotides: TGTGCCAGCAGTCAAATCCGGACGGCTTATAGCAATCAGCCCCAGCATTTT. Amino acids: CASSQIRTAYSNQPQHF.

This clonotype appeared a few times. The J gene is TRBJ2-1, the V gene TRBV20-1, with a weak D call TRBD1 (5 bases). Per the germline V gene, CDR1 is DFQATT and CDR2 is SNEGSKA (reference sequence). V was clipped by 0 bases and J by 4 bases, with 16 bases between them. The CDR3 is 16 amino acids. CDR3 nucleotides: TGCAGTGCTAGAGATCGAAGGTTAGGGGAATACAATGAGCAGTTCTTC. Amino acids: CSARDRRLGEYNEQFF.

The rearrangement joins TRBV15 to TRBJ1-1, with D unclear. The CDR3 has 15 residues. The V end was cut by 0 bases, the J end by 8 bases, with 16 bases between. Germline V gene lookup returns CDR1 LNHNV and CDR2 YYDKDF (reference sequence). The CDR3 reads CATSRDLWQVKEAFF. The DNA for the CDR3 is TGTGCCACCAGCAGAGATCTTTGGCAGGTGAAGGAAGCTTTCTTT. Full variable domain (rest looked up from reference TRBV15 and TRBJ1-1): DAMVIQNPRYQVTQFGKPVTLSCSQTLNHNVMYWYQQKSSQAPKLLFHYYDKDFNNEADTPDNFQSRRPNTSFCFLDIRSPGLGDTAMYLCATSRDLWQVKEAFFGQGTRLTVV.

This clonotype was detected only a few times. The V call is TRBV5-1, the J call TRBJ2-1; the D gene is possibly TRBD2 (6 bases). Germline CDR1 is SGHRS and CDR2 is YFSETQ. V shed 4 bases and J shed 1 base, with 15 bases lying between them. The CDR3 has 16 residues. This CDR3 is CASSQRNSGSYNEQFF. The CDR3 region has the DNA TGCGCCAGCAGCCAGAGGAATAGCGGTTCCTACAATGAGCAGTTCTTC.

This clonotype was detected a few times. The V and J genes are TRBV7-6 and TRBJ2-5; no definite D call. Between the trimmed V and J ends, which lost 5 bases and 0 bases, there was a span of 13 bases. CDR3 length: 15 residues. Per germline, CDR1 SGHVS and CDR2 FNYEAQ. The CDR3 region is CASSPPHTHQETQYF. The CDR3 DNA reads TGTGCCAGCAGCCCCCCACACACTCACCAAGAGACCCAGTACTTC. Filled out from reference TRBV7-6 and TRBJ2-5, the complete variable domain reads GAGVSQSPRYKVTKRGQDVALRCDPISGHVSLYWYRQALGQGPEFLTYFNYEAQQDKSGLPNDRFSAERPEGSISTLTIQRTEQRDSAMYRCASSPPHTHQETQYFGPGTRLLVL.

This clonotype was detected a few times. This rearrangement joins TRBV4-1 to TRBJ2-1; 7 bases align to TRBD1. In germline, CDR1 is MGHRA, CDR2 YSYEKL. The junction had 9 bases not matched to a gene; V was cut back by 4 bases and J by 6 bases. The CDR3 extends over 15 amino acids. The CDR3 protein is CASSPTGYGTNEQFF. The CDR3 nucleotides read TGCGCCAGCAGCCCGACAGGGTACGGGACCAATGAGCAGTTCTTC.

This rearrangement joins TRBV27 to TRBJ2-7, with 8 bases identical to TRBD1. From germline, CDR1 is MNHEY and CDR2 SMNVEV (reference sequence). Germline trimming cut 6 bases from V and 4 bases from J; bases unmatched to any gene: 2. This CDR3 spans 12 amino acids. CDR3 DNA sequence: TGTGCCAGCAGACAGGGGGAGTACGAGCAGTACTTC. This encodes CASRQGEYEQYF.

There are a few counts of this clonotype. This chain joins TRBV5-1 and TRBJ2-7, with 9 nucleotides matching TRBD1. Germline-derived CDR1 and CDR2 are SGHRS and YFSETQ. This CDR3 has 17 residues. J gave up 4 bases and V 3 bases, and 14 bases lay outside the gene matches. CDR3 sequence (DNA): TGCGCCAGCAGCTGGGGACAGGGAGCTACAGGTGGATACGAGCAGTACTTC. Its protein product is CASSWGQGATGGYEQYF.